Presented here are 24 T cell receptor beta chains from one specimen sequenced in a study of T cells after yellow fever vaccination. TCRdb processed the 5' RACE reads anew with MiXCR; each CDR3 protein has one entry. The data show some 400,000 distinct CDR3 sequences, about 19% seen once. Sequenced here: PBMCs, sampled before the yellow fever booster vaccination. The source is a man younger than 30 who received the YFV17D yellow fever vaccine.

This chain links TRBV29-1 with TRBJ2-1; D may match TRBD1 or TRBD2 (5 bases each). There are 16 residues in the CDR3. Germline CDR1 SQVTM, CDR2 ANQGSEA. V lost 3 bases and J 6 bases, leaving 21 bases between the germline ends. CDR3 DNA sequence: TGCAGCGTTGAGGGGTCCCGGGGCAGGGCCCCCAATGAGCAGTTCTTC. Translated, it gives CSVEGSRGRAPNEQFF.

The genes are TRBV7-3 and TRBJ2-1; D may match TRBD1 or TRBD2 (5 bases each). Between the trimmed V and J ends, which lost 3 bases and 3 bases, there was a span of 12 bases. This CDR3 is 15 amino acids long. Germline values: CDR1 SGHTA, CDR2 FQGTGA. The DNA for the CDR3 is TGTGCCAGCAGCTTGGGGACGGCCTTCTACAATGAGCAGTTCTTC. Translated, it gives CASSLGTAFYNEQFF.

This clonotype occurred a few times. V and J are TRBV7-2 and TRBJ1-1; no clear D. V was shortened by 0 bases and J by 5 bases, with 16 bases between the two germline ends. Per the germline V gene, CDR1 is SGHTA and CDR2 is FQGNSA. This CDR3 is 16 amino acids long. CDR3 sequence: CASSLAAGSPGTEAFF. The CDR3 DNA is TGTGCCAGCAGCTTAGCCGCCGGATCCCCCGGGACTGAAGCTTTCTTT.

This clonotype was detected a few times. CDR3 residues: CASSPPPGTSGAYEQYF. CDR3 nucleotide sequence: TGTGCCAGCTCACCACCGCCCGGGACTAGCGGGGCCTACGAGCAGTACTTC. This chain joins TRBV18 and TRBJ2-7, with 13 bases fitting TRBD2. V shed 0 bases, J shed 2 bases, and the junction held 4 bases outside the gene matches. Per the germline V gene, CDR1 is KGHSH and CDR2 is LQKENI. The CDR3 sequence is 17 residues long.

The V and J genes are TRBV7-2 and TRBJ2-5; TRBD1 is a possible D gene (6 bases). V was cut by 4 bases and J by 5 bases, with 20 bases left in between. This CDR3 has 16 amino acids. Germline V CDR1 and CDR2: SGHTA, FQGNSA. The CDR3 reads CASSSYLHRDVETQYF. The CDR3 nucleotides read TGTGCCAGCAGCTCATATTTACACAGGGACGTTGAGACCCAGTACTTC.

In regard to this clonotype: A junction boundary mismatches the germline segment, possibly from a read error. CDR3 in DNA: TGCAGTGCGTGGACTAGCGGGGGCGACGGGGAGCATTACTTC. It yields the protein CSAWTSGGDGEHYF. The chain has TRBV20-1 and TRBJ2-7; 13 bases align to TRBD2. The V gene's germline CDR1 is DFQATT and CDR2 SNEGSKA (reference sequence). There are 14 residues in the CDR3.

This clonotype was seen many times. The chain employs TRBV7-2 and TRBJ1-1; D perhaps matches TRBD1 (5 bases). The V end was cut by 3 bases, the J end by 0 bases, with 11 bases between. The CDR3 consists of 15 residues. The germline gives CDR1 SGHTA, CDR2 FQGNSA. CDR3 DNA sequence: TGTGCCAGCAGCTTCCAGGGCAGCATGAACACTGAAGCTTTCTTT. Translated: CASSFQGSMNTEAFF.

This clonotype turned up a few times. One junction end disagrees with the germline gene, perhaps due to a read error. The chain employs TRBV6-2 or TRBV6-3 and TRBJ2-2; a weak D match, TRBD1 (5 bases). The CDR3 extends over 16 amino acids. Germline CDR1 and CDR2: MNHEY and SVGEGT. CDR3 sequence: CASSYGVRAKTGELFF. CDR3 nucleotides: TGTGCCAGCAGTTACGGTGTCAGGGCGAAGACCGGGGAGCTGTTTTTT.

The rearrangement joins TRBV6-2 or TRBV6-3 to TRBJ2-7; D remains ambiguous. Germline V lookup: CDR1 MNHEY, CDR2 SVGEGT. The CDR3 covers 14 residues. Trimming took off 7 bases at V and 3 bases at J, with 16 bases between the two ends. The CDR3 DNA reads as TGTGCCAGCACAAGGTCTGGAAGAATCTACGAGCAGTACGTC. This translates into CASTRSGRIYEQYV.

The rearrangement links TRBV9 to TRBJ2-7; D is undetermined. The CDR3 runs 14 residues. CDR1 and CDR2 from the germline V gene are SGDLS and YYNGEE. V lost 4 bases and J 5 bases, leaving 16 bases between the germline ends. The CDR3: CASSPGVGYNEQYF. Here the CDR3 DNA reads TGTGCCAGCAGCCCCGGTGTTGGGTATAACGAGCAGTACTTC. The variable domain in full, completed from reference TRBV9 and TRBJ2-7, reads DSGVTQTPKHLITATGQRVTLRCSPRSGDLSVYWYQQSLDQGLQFLIQYYNGEERAKGNILERFSAQQFPDLHSELNLSSLELGDSALYFCASSPGVGYNEQYFGPGTRLTVT.

V is TRBV6-5 and J is TRBJ2-2; D not certain. CDR3 length: 14 residues. V shed 3 bases and J shed 6 bases, with 11 bases lying between them. Per the germline V gene, CDR1 is MNHEY and CDR2 is SVGAGI. CDR3 residues: CASSYSGRAGELFF. The CDR3 DNA sequence: TGTGCCAGCAGTTATAGTGGGCGCGCCGGGGAGCTGTTTTTT.

This clonotype has just a few counts. The V and J genes are TRBV28 and TRBJ1-1; the match to TRBD1 covers 9 bases. Germline CDR1 MDHEN, CDR2 SYDVKM. J gave up 10 bases and V 3 bases, and 9 bases lay outside the gene matches. The CDR3 is made up of 14 amino acids. The CDR3 loop reads CASSFTGTGSVAFF. As DNA, the CDR3 is TGTGCCAGCAGTTTCACCGGGACAGGGAGTGTAGCTTTCTTT.

V usage is TRBV20-1 and J usage is TRBJ1-5, with D maybe TRBD1 (5 bases). The CDR3 covers 14 residues. V dropped 3 bases and J dropped 6 bases, with 15 bases sitting between them. CDR1 DFQATT and CDR2 SNEGSKA come from the germline V gene (reference sequence). The CDR3 nucleotides read TGCAGTGCTAGTGGCGGAGGGGTTGGTCAGCCCCAGCATTTT. Its protein is CSASGGGVGQPQHF.

This clonotype turned up a few times. V gene TRBV4-1 combines with J gene TRBJ1-6, with 8 bases matching TRBD1. Germline assignment: CDR1 MGHRA and CDR2 YSYEKL. The J segment lost 8 bases and the V segment lost 4 bases, leaving 10 bases of the junction unmatched. The CDR3 runs to 16 residues. The CDR3 here is CASSLDHDRGDSPLHF. The CDR3, as DNA: TGCGCCAGCAGCCTCGACCATGACAGGGGCGATTCACCCCTCCACTTT.

A few counts support this clonotype. The gene calls are TRBV28 and TRBJ1-2; D is uncertain. The CDR3 has 15 residues. V dropped 2 bases and J dropped 6 bases, with 16 bases sitting between them. CDR1 and CDR2 from the germline V gene are MDHEN and SYDVKM. The CDR3 sequence: CASSLRVTHGDGYTF. CDR3 DNA sequence: TGTGCCAGCAGTTTACGGGTTACGCACGGGGATGGCTACACCTTC.

This clonotype was recorded a few times. CDR3: CASSLEFGGGAYEQYF. The CDR3 bases are TGTGCCAGCAGCTTGGAGTTTGGCGGGGGGGCCTACGAGCAGTACTTC. The V gene is TRBV5-4, the J gene TRBJ2-7, with 9 bases lining up with TRBD2. After removal of 0 bases from V and 2 bases from J, the junction contained 6 bases not matched to a gene. The CDR3 is made up of 16 amino acids. The germline V gene has CDR1 SGHNT and CDR2 YYREEE (reference sequence). Based on the CDR3 plus reference TRBV5-4 and TRBJ2-7, the full variable domain is ETGVTQSPTHLIKTRGQQVTLRCSSQSGHNTVSWYQQALGQGPQFIFQYYREEENGRGNFPPRFSGLQFPNYSSELNVNALELDDSALYLCASSLEFGGGAYEQYFGPGTRLTVT.

V and J are TRBV7-3 and TRBJ2-1, with D tentatively TRBD1 or TRBD2 (5 bases each). From germline, CDR1 is SGHTA and CDR2 FQGTGA. The CDR3 is 19 residues long. Trimming took off 1 base at V and 4 bases at J, with 23 bases between the two ends. This CDR3 is CASSLNGMTEPGHYNEQFF. The CDR3 DNA is TGTGCCAGCAGCTTAAACGGGATGACAGAGCCCGGCCATTACAATGAGCAGTTCTTC. The complete variable domain, with remaining parts taken from reference TRBV7-3 and TRBJ2-1, reads GAGVSQTPSNKVTEKGKYVELRCDPISGHTALYWYRQSLGQGPEFLIYFQGTGAADDSGLPNDRFFAVRPEGSVSTLKIQRTERGDSAVYLCASSLNGMTEPGHYNEQFFGPGTRLTVL.

This clonotype turned up a few times. V gene TRBV21-1 combines with J gene TRBJ1-2. TRBV21-1 is deemed a pseudogene. This CDR3 is built from 13 residues. Here the CDR3 reads CASSKGSARDYTF. CDR3 in DNA: TGTGCCAGCAGCAAAGGTTCGGCGAGGGACTACACCTTC.

In its sample, this clonotype was seen a few times. The chain combines TRBV19 with TRBJ1-1, with D hard to call. The CDR3 covers 17 residues. V was trimmed by 2 bases and J by 7 bases, leaving 23 bases between them. Looked up from germline, CDR1 is LNHDA and CDR2 is SQIVND (reference sequence). The CDR3 sequence: CASSIFRMSSGSNEAFF. CDR3 sequence (DNA): TGTGCCAGTAGTATATTCCGGATGTCGTCGGGAAGCAATGAAGCTTTCTTT.

This clonotype was counted only a few times. The chain recombines TRBV2 with TRBJ1-1; unclear D gene. V lost 8 bases, J lost 2 bases, and 9 bases lay in between. The CDR3 loop spans 12 amino acids. Germline lookup yields CDR1 SNHLY and CDR2 FYNNEI. The CDR3 reads CASVELNTEAFF. The CDR3 DNA reads TGTGCCAGCGTGGAACTAAACACTGAAGCTTTCTTT.

V is TRBV6-1 and J is TRBJ2-7; 8 bases match TRBD1. V was pared by 8 bases and J by 2 bases, with 8 bases of the junction left unmatched. From germline, CDR1 is MNHNS and CDR2 SASEGT. The CDR3 has 14 amino acids. CDR3 nucleotide sequence: TGTGCCAGCCTGGACAGGGAACTTACCTACGAGCAGTACGTC. Protein: CASLDRELTYEQYV.

This sequence joins TRBV5-1 and TRBJ2-5; TRBD1 matches at 8 bases. V trimming: 4 bases; J trimming: 5 bases; junction bases outside the gene matches: 10. The CDR3 is 15 residues long. CDR1 and CDR2 from the germline V gene are SGHRS and YFSETQ. CDR3 protein: CASSERTGFTETQYF. In nucleotides, the CDR3 is TGCGCCAGCAGCGAACGGACAGGGTTCACCGAGACCCAGTACTTC.

The table lists this clonotype with a few counts. CDR3 in DNA: TGCGCCAGCAGCCAAGATTCAAGCCCCTATGGCTACACCTTC. Protein product: CASSQDSSPYGYTF. The V gene is TRBV4-3, the J gene TRBJ1-2; the D is unclear. CDR1 LGHNA and CDR2 YSLEER come from the germline V gene. V lost 0 bases, J lost 4 bases, and 9 bases lay in between. This CDR3 has 14 residues.

V usage is TRBV29-1 and J usage is TRBJ1-1; weak D call: TRBD1 (5 bases). This CDR3 has 13 amino acids. Per germline, CDR1 SQVTM and CDR2 ANQGSEA. The V end lost 6 bases, the J end lost 6 bases, and 17 bases lay between the germline ends. CDR3 in DNA: TGCAGCGTGGCTGGGACGGAGCCCCCTGAAGCTTTCTTT. Translated, it gives CSVAGTEPPEAFF.